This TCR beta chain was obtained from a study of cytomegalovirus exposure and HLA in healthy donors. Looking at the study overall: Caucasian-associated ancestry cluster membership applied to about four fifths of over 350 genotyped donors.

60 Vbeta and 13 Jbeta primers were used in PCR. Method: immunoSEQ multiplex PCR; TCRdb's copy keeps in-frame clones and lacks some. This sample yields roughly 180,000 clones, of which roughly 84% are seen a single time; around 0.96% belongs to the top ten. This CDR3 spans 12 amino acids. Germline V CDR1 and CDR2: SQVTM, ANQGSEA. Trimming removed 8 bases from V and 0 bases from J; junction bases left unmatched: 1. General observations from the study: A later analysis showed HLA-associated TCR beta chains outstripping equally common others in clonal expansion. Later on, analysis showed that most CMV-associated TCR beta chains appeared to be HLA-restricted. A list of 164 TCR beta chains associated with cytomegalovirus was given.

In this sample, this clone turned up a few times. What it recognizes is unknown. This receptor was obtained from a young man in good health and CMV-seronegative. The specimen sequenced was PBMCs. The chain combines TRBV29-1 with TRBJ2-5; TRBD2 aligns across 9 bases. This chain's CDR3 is CSSGGYQETQYF. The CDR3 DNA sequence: TGCAGCAGCGGGGGGTACCAAGAGACCCAGTACTTC.